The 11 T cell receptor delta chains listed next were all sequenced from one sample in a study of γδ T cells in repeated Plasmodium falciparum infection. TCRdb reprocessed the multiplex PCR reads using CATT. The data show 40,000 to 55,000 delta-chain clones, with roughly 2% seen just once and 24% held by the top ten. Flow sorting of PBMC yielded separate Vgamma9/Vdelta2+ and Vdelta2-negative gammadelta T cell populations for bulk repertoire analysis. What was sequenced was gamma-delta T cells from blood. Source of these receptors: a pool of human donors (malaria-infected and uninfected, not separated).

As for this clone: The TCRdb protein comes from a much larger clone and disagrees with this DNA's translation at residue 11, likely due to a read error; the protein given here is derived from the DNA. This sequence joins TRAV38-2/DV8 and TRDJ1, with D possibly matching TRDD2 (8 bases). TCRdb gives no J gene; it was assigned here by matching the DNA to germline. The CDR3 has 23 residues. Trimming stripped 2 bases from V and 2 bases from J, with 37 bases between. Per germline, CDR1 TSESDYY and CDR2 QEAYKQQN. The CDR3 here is CAYRSYFLRMCGGPRKRTDKLIF. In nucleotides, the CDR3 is TGTGCTTATAGGAGTTACTTCCTACGGATGTGTGGGGGACCCCGTAAGAGAACCGATAAACTCATCTTT.

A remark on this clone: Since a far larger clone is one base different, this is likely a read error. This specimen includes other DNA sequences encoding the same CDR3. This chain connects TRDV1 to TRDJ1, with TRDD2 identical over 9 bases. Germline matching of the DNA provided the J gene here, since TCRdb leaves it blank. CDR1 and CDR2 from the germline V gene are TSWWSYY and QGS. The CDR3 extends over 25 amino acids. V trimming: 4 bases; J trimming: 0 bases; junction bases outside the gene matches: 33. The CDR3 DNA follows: TGTGCTCTTGGGGCCCCCGCCTTCCTACTATCCCTCCCACTGGGAGGCCTGTGGGACACCGATAAACTCATCTTT. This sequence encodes CALGAPAFLLSLPLGGLWDTDKLIF.

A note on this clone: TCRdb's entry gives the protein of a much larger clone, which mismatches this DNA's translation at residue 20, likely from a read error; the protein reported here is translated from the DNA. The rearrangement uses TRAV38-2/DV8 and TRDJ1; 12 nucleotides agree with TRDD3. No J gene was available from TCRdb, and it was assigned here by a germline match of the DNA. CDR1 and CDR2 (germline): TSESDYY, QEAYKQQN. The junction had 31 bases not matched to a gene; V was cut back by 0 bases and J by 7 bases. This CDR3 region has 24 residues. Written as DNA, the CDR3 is TGTGCTTATAGGAGCGCGAGACGTTGGGACCCTTTACTGGGGGATACTTGGTCGGCCGGTAAACTCATCTTT. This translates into CAYRSARRWDPLLGDTWSAGKLIF.

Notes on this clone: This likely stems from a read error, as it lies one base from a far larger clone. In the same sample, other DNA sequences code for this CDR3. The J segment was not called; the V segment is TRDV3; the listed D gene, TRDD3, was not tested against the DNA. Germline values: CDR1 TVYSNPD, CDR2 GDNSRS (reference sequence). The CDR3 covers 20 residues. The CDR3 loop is CAFGSTYWGCPLMYTDKLIF. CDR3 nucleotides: TGTGCCTTTGGGTCTACGTACTGGGGGTGTCCCCTCATGTACACCGATAAGCTCATCTTT.

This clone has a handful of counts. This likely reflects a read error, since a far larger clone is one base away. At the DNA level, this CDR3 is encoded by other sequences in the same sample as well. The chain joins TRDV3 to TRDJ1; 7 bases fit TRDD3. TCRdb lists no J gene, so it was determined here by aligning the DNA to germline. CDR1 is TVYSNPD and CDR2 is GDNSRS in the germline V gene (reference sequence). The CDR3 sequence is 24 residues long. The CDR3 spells CAHGVSFLYWGLTRVRSCTDKLIF. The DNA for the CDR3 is TGTGCCCATGGGGTCTCCTTTTTATACTGGGGACTAACAAGGGTTCGATCTTGCACCGACAAACTCATCTTT.

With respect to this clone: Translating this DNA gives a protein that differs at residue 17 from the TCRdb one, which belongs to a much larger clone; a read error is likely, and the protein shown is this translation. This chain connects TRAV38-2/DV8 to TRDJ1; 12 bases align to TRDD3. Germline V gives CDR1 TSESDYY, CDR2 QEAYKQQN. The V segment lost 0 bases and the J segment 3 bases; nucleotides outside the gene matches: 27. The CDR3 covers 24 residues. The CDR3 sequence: CAYRSARRWDPLLGDTRSADKLIF. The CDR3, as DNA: TGTGCTTATAGGAGCGCGAGACGTTGGGACCCTTTACTGGGGGATACTCGGTCGGCCGATAAACTCATCTTT.

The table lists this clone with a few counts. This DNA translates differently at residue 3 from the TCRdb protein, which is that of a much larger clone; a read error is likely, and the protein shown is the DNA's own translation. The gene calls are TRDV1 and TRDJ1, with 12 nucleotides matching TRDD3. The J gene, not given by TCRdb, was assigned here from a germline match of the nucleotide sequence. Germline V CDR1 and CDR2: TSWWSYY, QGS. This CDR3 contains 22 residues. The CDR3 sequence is CAFGEWRPSYFWGIRSTDKLIF. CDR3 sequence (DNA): TGTGCTTTTGGGGAATGGAGGCCTTCCTACTTCTGGGGGATACGAAGCACCGATAAACTCATCTTT.

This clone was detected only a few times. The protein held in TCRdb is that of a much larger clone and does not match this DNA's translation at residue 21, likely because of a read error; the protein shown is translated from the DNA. The CDR3 is CALGELRVFTWAGWGYRLTDELIF. CDR3 nucleotides: TGTGCTCTTGGGGAACTTAGAGTCTTCACCTGGGCAGGATGGGGATACAGGCTCACCGATGAACTCATCTTT. The rearrangement joins TRDV1 to TRDJ1; TRDD3 aligns across 8 bases. As TCRdb names no J gene, one was assigned here on the basis of a DNA match to germline. This CDR3 has 24 amino acids. CDR1 TSWWSYY and CDR2 QGS come from the germline V gene.

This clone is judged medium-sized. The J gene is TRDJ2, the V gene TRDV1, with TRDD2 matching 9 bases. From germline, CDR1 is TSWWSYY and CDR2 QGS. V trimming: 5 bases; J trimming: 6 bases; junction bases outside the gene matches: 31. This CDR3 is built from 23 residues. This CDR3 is CALGLPSLTFLLENTIWSAQLFF. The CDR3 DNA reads TGTGCTCTTGGGTTACCCTCCCTTACCTTCCTACTGGAAAATACCATATGGTCAGCACAACTCTTCTTT.

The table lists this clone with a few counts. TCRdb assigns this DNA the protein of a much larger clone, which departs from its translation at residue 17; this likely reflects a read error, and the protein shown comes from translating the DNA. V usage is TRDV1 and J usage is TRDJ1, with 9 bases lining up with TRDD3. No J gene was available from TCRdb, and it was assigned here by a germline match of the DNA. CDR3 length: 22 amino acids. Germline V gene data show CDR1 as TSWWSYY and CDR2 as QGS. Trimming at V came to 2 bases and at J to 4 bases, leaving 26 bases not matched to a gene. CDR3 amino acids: CALGENQFKYWGTPLYIDKLIF. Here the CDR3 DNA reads TGTGCTCTTGGGGAAAACCAATTCAAGTACTGGGGGACACCTCTGTACATCGATAAACTCATCTTT.

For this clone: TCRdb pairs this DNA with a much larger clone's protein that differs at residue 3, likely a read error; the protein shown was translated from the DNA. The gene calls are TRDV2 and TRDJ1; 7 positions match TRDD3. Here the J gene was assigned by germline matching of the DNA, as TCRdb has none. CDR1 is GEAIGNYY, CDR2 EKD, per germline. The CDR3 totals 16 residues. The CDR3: CARDTDWGPPTDKLIF. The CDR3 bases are TGTGCCCGTGACACCGACTGGGGCCCCCCCACCGATAAACTCATCTTT.